This is a list of T cell receptor beta chains from one sample in a study of T cells in Graves' hyperthyroidism and ophthalmopathy. Using its own MiXCR run on the multiplex PCR reads, TCRdb lists one record per CDR3 protein. The repertoire includes a few hundred thousand distinct CDR3 sequences, roughly 15% of them detected once, and roughly 15% sits in the top ten. What was sequenced was blood. The receptors derive from a middle-aged woman with Graves' hyperthyroidism that later progressed to Graves' ophthalmopathy. CDR3s include the opening cysteine and the closing phenylalanine or tryptophan. Fields, in order: clone size, V gene, CDR3 protein. Not all rows give a size; the values are once, few, many and, for expanded clones, a class.

abundance: few
v_gene: TRBV28
CDR3aa: CASSPVGMVGYTF

abundance: many
v_gene: TRBV19
CDR3aa: CASSDPGTQETQYF

abundance: many
v_gene: TRBV28
CDR3aa: CASSFVREGSQTQYF

abundance: once
v_gene: TRBV5-4
CDR3aa: CASSLGAGTAVQETQYF

abundance: many
v_gene: TRBV12-3/TRBV12-4
CDR3aa: CASGKVVSEAFF

abundance: -
v_gene: TRBV6-9
CDR3aa: CASSGGGPQETQCF

abundance: many
v_gene: TRBV7-9
CDR3aa: CASSLLLAGDRDTQYF

abundance: many
v_gene: TRBV10-3
CDR3aa: CAISETGGANTEAFF

abundance: many
v_gene: TRBV6-5
CDR3aa: CASSYSGGTPGGYTF

abundance: many
v_gene: TRBV11-2
CDR3aa: CASSTVFSGNTIYF

abundance: many
v_gene: TRBV3-1
CDR3aa: CASSPWDSLETFF

abundance: many
v_gene: TRBV27
CDR3aa: CASSYAGADTQYF

abundance: -
v_gene: TRBV27
CDR3aa: CASRGGYNEQFF

abundance: many
v_gene: TRBV7-2
CDR3aa: CASSSRQGKTGNTIYF

abundance: few
v_gene: TRBV4-2
CDR3aa: CASSQADEFGLALYNEQFF

abundance: many
v_gene: TRBV7-9
CDR3aa: CASSLSIGGRETQYF

abundance: -
v_gene: TRBV5-8
CDR3aa: CASSLLSSGRATEQFF

abundance: many
v_gene: TRBV5-1
CDR3aa: CASRSGDSNTGELFF

abundance: many
v_gene: TRBV3-1
CDR3aa: CASSQKVSSDTGELFF

abundance: many
v_gene: TRBV28
CDR3aa: CASSPPGQGFAYNEQFF

abundance: few
v_gene: TRBV14
CDR3aa: CASSQWAGGKRSGANVLTF

abundance: few
v_gene: TRBV20-1
CDR3aa: CSASPLAGLLEQYF

abundance: many
v_gene: TRBV28
CDR3aa: CASSSPSGSGYEQYF

abundance: -
v_gene: TRBV30
CDR3aa: CAWSGLVYNEPYF

abundance: -
v_gene: TRBV4-2
CDR3aa: CASSQDLDPSGELFF

abundance: -
v_gene: TRBV7-8
CDR3aa: CASSKGTVQETQYF

abundance: -
v_gene: TRBV20-1
CDR3aa: CSASYWEGVYGETQYF

abundance: many
v_gene: TRBV6-1
CDR3aa: CASGRQGSNEQYF

abundance: many
v_gene: TRBV11-2
CDR3aa: CASSSHSVTFGQETQYF

abundance: many
v_gene: TRBV6-2/TRBV6-3
CDR3aa: CASSQPNEQYF

abundance: many
v_gene: TRBV28
CDR3aa: CASSLPNRAQPQHF

abundance: many
v_gene: TRBV7-8
CDR3aa: CASSFLGGWPYEQYF

abundance: many
v_gene: TRBV11-2
CDR3aa: CASRAGTSGHKLNYEQYF

abundance: -
v_gene: TRBV14
CDR3aa: CASSQRGSRYNSPLHF

abundance: many
v_gene: TRBV28
CDR3aa: CASSLRGLNTEAFF

abundance: -
v_gene: TRBV30
CDR3aa: CAWTAGPGQPQHF

abundance: few
v_gene: TRBV5-1
CDR3aa: CASSPQTGQVGEKLFF

abundance: many
v_gene: TRBV28
CDR3aa: CASRDRTVPTRYGLGQYF

abundance: once
v_gene: TRBV4-1
CDR3aa: CASSQFPQKTDTQYF

abundance: many
v_gene: TRBV28
CDR3aa: CASRTTGIEQFF

abundance: many
v_gene: TRBV2
CDR3aa: CATLLTPSDLAYEQYF

abundance: many
v_gene: TRBV15
CDR3aa: CATSRGPGEAFF

abundance: -
v_gene: TRBV19
CDR3aa: CASRGRGPYNEQFF

abundance: -
v_gene: TRBV7-6
CDR3aa: CASSYSENTEAFF

abundance: few
v_gene: TRBV5-1
CDR3aa: CASSLKGRFQETQYF

abundance: many
v_gene: TRBV27
CDR3aa: CASSLGNGANVLTF

abundance: -
v_gene: TRBV12-3/TRBV12-4
CDR3aa: CASSLHNSNDPEAFF

abundance: many
v_gene: TRBV5-8
CDR3aa: CASTLQPGRSSPLHF

abundance: many
v_gene: TRBV10-3
CDR3aa: CAIAPRGGGVGTEAFF

abundance: many
v_gene: TRBV6-2/TRBV6-3
CDR3aa: CASSGRDRGLYSNQPQHF

abundance: -
v_gene: TRBV5-1
CDR3aa: CASKLQGALYNSPLHF

abundance: many
v_gene: TRBV20-1
CDR3aa: CSAREGSSYNEQFF

abundance: few
v_gene: TRBV7-9
CDR3aa: CASSLVSDRSNEQFF

abundance: -
v_gene: TRBV2
CDR3aa: CASNPSSGGTGELFF

abundance: many
v_gene: TRBV28
CDR3aa: CASSWRGYEQYF

abundance: many
v_gene: TRBV7-8
CDR3aa: CASSLGGLAGANTGELFF